A single T cell receptor (beta chain) is shown here with its context. TCRdb reprocessed the RT-PCR reads via MiXCR and lists one record per CDR3 protein. The sample gives some 540,000 distinct CDR3 sequences, under 25% of which show up once; 2.5% to 3% is in the top ten. This entry comes from a study of response to subunit inactivated influenza vaccine. These data were likewise used in another study, on T cells expressing NK-cell markers. This second study says: UMIs were included in TCR beta cDNA generated by 5'RACE template switching. In several experiments, an anti-gamma-delta TCR antibody restricted sorting to alpha-beta TCR T cells.

This TCR was recovered from a man aged 50 to 60 who received an inactivated influenza vaccine. This specimen was CD4+ T cells sorted from PBMCs, taken about 12 days after vaccination.

CDR3 DNA sequence: TGTGCCAGCTCACCACCGCTCAGGGGAGCAGATACGCAGTATTTT. This encodes CASSPPLRGADTQYF. The chain recombines TRBV18 with TRBJ2-3; a possible D gene is TRBD1 (6 bases). The V gene's germline CDR1 is KGHSH and CDR2 LQKENI. This CDR3 contains 15 residues. Trimming shortened V by 0 bases and J by 4 bases, and 11 bases separated the two germline ends.